These 22 T cell receptor beta chains came from one sample sequenced in a study of T cells after yellow fever vaccination. Each CDR3 protein is one row after TCRdb ran MiXCR on the 5' RACE reads. This table has roughly 300,000 distinct CDR3 sequences, around 8.1% appearing once. This material consisted of PBMCs, taken roughly seven weeks after the first yellow fever vaccination. Every receptor here comes from a man aged 18 to 30 who received the YFV17D yellow fever vaccine.

V gene TRBV12-3 or TRBV12-4 combines with J gene TRBJ1-5; D is uncertain. The CDR3 extends over 12 amino acids. Trimming left V 0 bases short and J 7 bases short, with 4 bases between. DNA of the CDR3: TGTGCCAGCAGTTTAGCCAGCCAGCCCCAGCATTTT. Translation: CASSLASQPQHF.

This clonotype was found a few times. The chain joins TRBV25-1 to TRBJ2-1; 9 nucleotides match TRBD1. The CDR3 contains 14 residues. CDR1 and CDR2 from the germline V gene are MGHDK and SYGVNS. Trimming removed 5 bases from V and 8 bases from J; junction bases left unmatched: 7. The CDR3 region is CASSTGTGWDEQFF. DNA of the CDR3: TGTGCCAGCAGTACGGGGACAGGGTGGGATGAGCAGTTCTTC.

This clonotype was found many times. The rearrangement joins TRBV11-2 to TRBJ2-2; 11 bases are shared with TRBD2. Trimming at V came to 3 bases and at J to 6 bases, leaving 12 bases not matched to a gene. The CDR3 extends over 18 amino acids. Germline loops: CDR1 SGHAT, CDR2 FQNNGV. The CDR3 nucleotides read TGTGCCAGCAGCTTCTCGACTAGCGGGGCTTTTGGGTCCGGGGAGCTGTTTTTT. Translated: CASSFSTSGAFGSGELFF.

As concerns this clonotype: A much more abundant neighbour one base away suggests this may be a read error. The J gene is TRBJ2-1, the V gene TRBV7-6; D unclear. Germline lookup yields CDR1 SGHVS and CDR2 FNYEAQ. This CDR3 has 12 residues. CDR3 sequence: CASSHPSGGQLF. The CDR3 DNA reads as TGTGCCAGCAGTCATCCCTCGGGTGGGCAGCTCTTC.

This clonotype was counted only a few times. This CDR3 is CASSLGTAGGTDTQYF. The CDR3 DNA follows: TGCGCCAGCAGCTTGGGCACAGCGGGGGGCACAGATACGCAGTATTTT. The chain couples TRBV5-1 to TRBJ2-3; 8 nucleotides align to TRBD2. The CDR3 length is 16 residues. The V gene's germline CDR1 is SGHRS and CDR2 YFSETQ. V was pared by 0 bases and J by 1 base, with 4 bases of the junction left unmatched.

The V gene is TRBV7-7, the J gene TRBJ2-5; 11 nucleotides agree with TRBD2. The CDR3 is 17 residues long. The germline gives CDR1 SSHAT, CDR2 FNYEAQ (reference sequence). Trimming at V came to 1 base and at J to 5 bases, leaving 9 bases not matched to a gene. The CDR3 spells CASSLDSGGALTETQYF. CDR3 bases: TGTGCCAGCAGCTTAGATAGCGGGGGGGCCCTAACGGAGACCCAGTACTTC.

There are a few counts of this clonotype. The rearrangement joins TRBV7-9 to TRBJ2-7; no firm D call. Trimming removed 9 bases from V and 3 bases from J, with 3 bases in between. The CDR3 extends over 9 amino acids. CDR1 SEHNR and CDR2 FQNEAQ come from the germline V gene (reference sequence). The CDR3, as DNA: TGTGCCAGAAACTACGAGCAGTACGTC. Its translation: CARNYEQYV.

The chain recombines TRBV7-2 with TRBJ1-1, with D perhaps matching TRBD1 (6 bases). The CDR3 consists of 15 residues. Germline V gives CDR1 SGHTA, CDR2 FQGNSA. V lost 2 bases and J lost 1, with 11 bases in between. CDR3: CASSLLPGENTEAFF. CDR3 nucleotide sequence: TGTGCCAGCAGCTTATTACCAGGGGAGAACACTGAAGCTTTCTTT.

This clonotype was counted only a few times. The chain employs TRBV6-2 or TRBV6-3 and TRBJ2-3, with D tentatively TRBD2 (5 bases). CDR3 length equals 13 residues. Germline V gives CDR1 MNHEY, CDR2 SVGEGT. V lost 7 bases and J 6 bases, leaving 14 bases between the germline ends. The CDR3 DNA reads TGTGCCAGCACCTTAGGAGGTTGGGATACGCAGTATTTT. Translated: CASTLGGWDTQYF.

At least ten counts were recorded for this clonotype. The chain carries TRBV5-1 and TRBJ2-7, with D possibly being TRBD2 (5 bases). V was trimmed by 1 base and J by 2 bases, leaving 10 bases between them. The CDR3 contains 14 residues. Germline CDR1 reads SGHRS; CDR2 reads YFSETQ. CDR3 DNA: TGCGCCAGCAGCTTGCGGGGTTCCCCCTACGAGCAGTACTTC. Translated: CASSLRGSPYEQYF. The full variable domain, rest sourced from reference TRBV5-1 and TRBJ2-7, is KAGVTQTPRYLIKTRGQQVTLSCSPISGHRSVSWYQQTPGQGLQFLFEYFSETQRNKGNFPGRFSGRQFSNSRSEMNVSTLELGDSALYLCASSLRGSPYEQYFGPGTRLTVT.

V gene TRBV6-2 or TRBV6-3 combines with J gene TRBJ2-1; D perhaps matches TRBD1 (6 bases). The CDR3 consists of 15 residues. V dropped 7 bases and J dropped 4 bases, with 17 bases sitting between them. Per the germline V gene, CDR1 is MNHEY and CDR2 is SVGEGT. The CDR3 protein is CASNAGTSFYNEQFF. The CDR3 region has the DNA TGTGCCAGCAACGCCGGGACATCCTTTTACAATGAGCAGTTCTTC.

This chain connects TRBV20-1 to TRBJ2-5; the match to TRBD2 covers 9 bases. The CDR3 loop spans 13 amino acids. Germline V gene data show CDR1 as DFQATT and CDR2 as SNEGSKA (reference sequence). V dropped 7 bases and J dropped 5; count of bases not matched to a gene: 8. CDR3: CSVLERGVETQYF. The CDR3 region has the DNA TGCAGTGTCCTTGAGCGGGGGGTTGAGACCCAGTACTTC.

This clonotype appeared a few times. The chain uses TRBV24-1 and TRBJ2-5; TRBD2 is a possible D gene (6 bases). The CDR3 spans 13 residues. V lost 7 bases, J lost 5 bases, and 13 bases lay in between. Per germline, CDR1 KGHDR and CDR2 SFDVKD. The CDR3 nucleotides read TGTGCCACCAGGGCAGCTAGCGTGGAGACCCAGTACTTC. Encoded protein: CATRAASVETQYF.

This clonotype was seen at least ten times. The chain combines TRBV12-3 or TRBV12-4 with TRBJ2-1; 7 nucleotides agree with TRBD1. V was clipped by 5 bases and J by 7 bases; unmatched bases: 2. The CDR3 has 12 amino acids. CDR3: CASSQQGNEQFF. The CDR3 nucleotides read TGTGCCAGCAGTCAACAGGGGAATGAGCAGTTCTTC.

This clonotype has only a few counts. The V gene is TRBV10-3, the J gene TRBJ2-7; 8 nucleotides match TRBD1. The germline V gene encodes CDR1 ENHRY and CDR2 SYGVKD. The CDR3 sequence is 15 residues long. V dropped 2 bases and J dropped 3; count of bases not matched to a gene: 6. The CDR3 sequence is CAISESLGQDYEQYF. For the CDR3, the DNA is TGTGCCATCAGTGAGAGTTTGGGACAGGACTACGAGCAGTACTTC.

This clonotype was seen a handful of times. The rearrangement links TRBV7-2 to TRBJ2-3, with 9 bases matching TRBD2. Germline V gene data show CDR1 as SGHTA and CDR2 as FQGNSA. The CDR3 is made up of 16 amino acids. Trimming removed 5 bases from V and 4 bases from J; junction bases left unmatched: 10. The CDR3 DNA is TGTGCCAGCAGCCCCTCTCTAGCGGGGTGGCCAGATACGCAGTATTTT. It translates to CASSPSLAGWPDTQYF.

This chain links TRBV7-2 with TRBJ1-1; D might be TRBD1 (5 bases). Germline V lookup: CDR1 SGHTA, CDR2 FQGNSA. The CDR3 consists of 14 residues. V lost 5 bases and J lost 5, with 15 bases in between. This chain's CDR3 is CASSPRPGRTEAFF. For the CDR3, the DNA is TGTGCCAGCAGCCCCCGCCCGGGGCGGACTGAAGCTTTCTTT.

This clonotype was recorded a few times. The CDR3 protein is CSATGTPAGTDTQYF. In nucleotides, the CDR3 is TGCAGTGCCACCGGGACCCCAGCCGGCACAGATACGCAGTATTTT. The gene calls are TRBV20-1 and TRBJ2-3; D may be TRBD1 or TRBD2 (5 bases each). Trimming left V 6 bases short and J 1 base short, with 17 bases between. Germline CDR1 DFQATT, CDR2 SNEGSKA (reference sequence). This CDR3 spans 15 amino acids.

There are a few counts of this clonotype. The V gene is TRBV15, the J gene TRBJ1-5; unclear D gene. This CDR3 has 15 amino acids. Germline V lookup: CDR1 LNHNV, CDR2 YYDKDF (reference sequence). The germline V and J ends were trimmed by 0 bases and 9 bases, with 15 bases remaining between them. CDR3 amino acids: CATSRDFGEERPQHF. For the CDR3, the DNA is TGTGCCACCAGCAGAGATTTCGGGGAGGAGAGGCCCCAGCATTTT.

J is TRBJ2-6 and V is TRBV7-2, with 8 bases fitting TRBD2. The CDR3 runs 16 residues. The V and J ends lost 5 bases and 3 bases, in that order; junction bases with no gene match: 6. The V gene's germline CDR1 is SGHTA and CDR2 FQGNSA. DNA for the CDR3: TGTGCCAGCAGCAGACCAGCGGGGGTTGGGGCCAACGTCCTGACTTTC. It specifies CASSRPAGVGANVLTF.

The chain carries TRBV15 and TRBJ2-7; tentatively, D is TRBD2 (6 bases). Germline CDR1 and CDR2: LNHNV and YYDKDF (reference sequence). The CDR3 sequence is 12 residues long. The V end lost 1 base, the J end lost 5 bases, and 6 bases lay between the germline ends. DNA for the CDR3: TGTGCCACCAGCAGAGGGGGGGACGAGCAGTACTTC. Protein: CATSRGGDEQYF. Looking up the rest from reference TRBV15 and TRBJ2-7 gives the full variable domain: DAMVIQNPRYQVTQFGKPVTLSCSQTLNHNVMYWYQQKSSQAPKLLFHYYDKDFNNEADTPDNFQSRRPNTSFCFLDIRSPGLGDTAMYLCATSRGGDEQYFGPGTRLTVT.

This clonotype was detected only a few times. The gene calls are TRBV5-1 and TRBJ1-1; no clear D gene. Trimming pared 0 bases from V and 1 base from J, leaving 19 bases between. CDR1 and CDR2 from the germline V gene are SGHRS and YFSETQ. The CDR3 contains 18 residues. CDR3 nucleotides: TGCGCCAGCAGCTTGGCCGGTAGCTCGCGACCAGGGAACACTGAAGCTTTCTTT. Amino acid sequence: CASSLAGSSRPGNTEAFF.